Shown below are 30 T cell receptor beta chains from a single sample sequenced in a study of regulatory T cells in long-lasting Graves disease. Researchers made TCR beta libraries by using iRepertoire HTBI primers and running Arm-PCR on CDR3 regions. TCRdb analysed the multiplex PCR reads with MiXCR anew, one entry per CDR3 protein. The data contain hundreds of thousands of distinct CDR3 sequences, about 16% of them seen just once; the ten biggest clones take up 20% to 25%. As to time point: newly diagnosed GD, antithyroid drugs for less than 3 months. Isolated PBMC RNA provided the starting material for the TCR library. The sample was also reused in another study, on T cells in Graves' hyperthyroidism and ophthalmopathy.

The sample in question was peripheral blood mononuclear cells (PBMCs), obtained at new diagnosis, from a patient treated with antithyroid drugs. Every receptor here comes from a woman aged 35 to 59 with Graves disease.

This clonotype was found many times. V and J are TRBV28 and TRBJ2-7, with a weak D call TRBD1 (6 bases). CDR1 MDHEN and CDR2 SYDVKM come from the germline V gene. The V and J ends lost 7 bases and 3 bases respectively, with 10 bases between them. The CDR3 spans 12 residues. The CDR3 DNA reads as TGTGCCAGCAACGTACAGGGCTACGAGCAGTACTTC. Translation gives CASNVQGYEQYF.

This clonotype turned up a few times. One junction end disagrees with the germline gene, perhaps due to a read error. The chain has TRBV28 and TRBJ1-2; D may be TRBD1 (5 bases). The CDR3 consists of 14 residues. In germline, CDR1 is MDHEN, CDR2 SYDVKM. The CDR3 reads CASRPLQENDGHTF. CDR3 bases: TGTGCCAGCAGACCTTTACAGGAGAACGATGGCCACACCTTC.

Written as DNA, the CDR3 is TGTGCCAGCAGCTTAGATTATGGTTTCGCAAGCATTCAGTACTTC. Translated, it gives CASSLDYGFASIQYF. This sequence joins TRBV11-3 and TRBJ2-4; no reliable D call. The CDR3 is made up of 15 amino acids. With 0 bases removed from V and 9 bases from J, the gap between germline ends came to 15 bases. Germline V CDR1 and CDR2: SGHNT, YENEEA.

This clonotype was observed many times. The rearrangement uses TRBV25-1 and TRBJ1-1; D call uncertain. V was trimmed by 1 base and J by 4 bases, leaving 13 bases between them. Per the germline V gene, CDR1 is MGHDK and CDR2 is SYGVNS. CDR3 length: 15 residues. The CDR3 DNA is TGTGCCAGCAGTGAATTAGGAGGGATGGGCACTGAAGCTTTCTTT. Encoded protein: CASSELGGMGTEAFF.

This clonotype was observed at least ten times. One end of the junction does not line up with germline, which may come from a read error. DNA for the CDR3: TGTGCCAGCAGTTTAGGGGGTGTTAACACTGAAGCTTTCTTT. It translates to CASSLGGVNTEAFF. The gene calls are TRBV5-1 and TRBJ1-1, with D tentatively TRBD1 (6 bases). Germline-derived CDR1 and CDR2 are SGHRS and YFSETQ. The CDR3 has 14 residues.

This clonotype was recorded at least ten times. The gene calls are TRBV20-1 and TRBJ2-1, with D perhaps TRBD1 (5 bases). The V gene lost 7 bases and the J gene lost 5 bases, with 9 bases spanning the gap. The germline V gene encodes CDR1 DFQATT and CDR2 SNEGSKA (reference sequence). CDR3 length: 11 residues. The chain's CDR3 is CSGQLHNEQFF. As DNA, the CDR3 is TGCAGTGGACAGCTCCACAATGAGCAGTTCTTC.

A remark on this clonotype: The CDR3 carries no conserved terminal phenylalanine or tryptophan, so it likely arises from a read error. The J gene is TRBJ1-2, the V gene TRBV19, with TRBD1 as a possible D gene (6 bases). CDR1 and CDR2 (germline): LNHDA, SQIVND (reference sequence). The length of the CDR3 is 16 residues. With 1 base removed from V and 4 bases from J, the gap between germline ends came to 16 bases. The CDR3 region is CASSIAPDRSFYGYTS. In nucleotides, the CDR3 is TGTGCCAGTAGTATAGCTCCGGACAGATCATTCTATGGCTACACCTCC.

This clonotype was seen at least ten times. This chain links TRBV14 with TRBJ1-1; a weak D match, TRBD1 (6 bases). The CDR3 length is 13 residues. Trimming stripped 5 bases from V and 9 bases from J, with 16 bases between. Germline V lookup: CDR1 SGHDN, CDR2 FVKESK. CDR3 loop: CASSAQQGGKAFF. As DNA, the CDR3 is TGTGCCAGCAGCGCTCAACAGGGCGGTAAAGCTTTCTTT. Together with reference TRBV14 and TRBJ1-1, the CDR3 gives the full variable domain: EAGVTQFPSHSVIEKGQTVTLRCDPISGHDNLYWYRRVMGKEIKFLLHFVKESKQDESGMPNNRFLAERTGGTYSTLKVQPAELEDSGVYFCASSAQQGGKAFFGQGTRLTVV.

The CDR3 loop is CASGDRGLDKLAKNIQYF. As DNA, the CDR3 is TGTGCCAGCGGGGACAGGGGTTTGGATAAACTAGCCAAAAACATTCAGTACTTC. The chain recombines TRBV7-8 with TRBJ2-4; 10 positions match TRBD1. With 8 bases clipped from V and 0 bases from J, the junction kept 13 bases outside the gene matches. The germline V gene has CDR1 SGHVS and CDR2 FQNEAQ. The CDR3 is made up of 18 amino acids. Looking up the rest from reference TRBV7-8 and TRBJ2-4 gives the full variable domain: GAGVSQSPRYKVAKRGQDVALRCDPISGHVSLFWYQQALGQGPEFLTYFQNEAQLDKSGLPSDRFFAERPEGSVSTLKIQRTQQEDSAVYLCASGDRGLDKLAKNIQYFGAGTRLSVL.

At least ten counts were recorded for this clonotype. The chain has TRBV7-9 and TRBJ1-5, with a weak D call TRBD1 (6 bases). V was cut by 5 bases and J by 5 bases, with 13 bases left in between. Per germline, CDR1 SEHNR and CDR2 FQNEAQ (reference sequence). This CDR3 comprises 14 residues. The DNA of the CDR3 is TGTGCCAGCAGCCACACAGGGCTTGATCAGCCCCAGCATTTT. Residues: CASSHTGLDQPQHF.

This clonotype was seen at least ten times. The chain couples TRBV10-3 to TRBJ1-5; D uncertain. The V gene's germline CDR1 is ENHRY and CDR2 SYGVKD. Trimming removed 3 bases at V and 0 bases at J, with 15 bases between. CDR3 length equals 17 residues. CDR3 bases: TGTGCCATCAGTGACCCCTCGTTCGGAGGTAGCAATCAGCCCCAGCATTTT. Protein: CAISDPSFGGSNQPQHF.

The rearrangement joins TRBV7-2 to TRBJ2-1; D is ambiguous. Deletions cut 5 bases from V and 4 bases from J, with 12 bases between. The CDR3 covers 14 residues. Germline V lookup: CDR1 SGHTA, CDR2 FQGNSA. CDR3 bases: TGTGCCAGCAGCCCCCGAGCCGAGTACAATGAGCAGTTCTTC. Its translation: CASSPRAEYNEQFF. Looking up the rest from reference TRBV7-2 and TRBJ2-1 gives the full variable domain: GAGVSQSPSNKVTEKGKDVELRCDPISGHTALYWYRQSLGQGLEFLIYFQGNSAPDKSGLPSDRFSAERTGGSVSTLTIQRTQQEDSAVYLCASSPRAEYNEQFFGPGTRLTVL.

This clonotype was seen at least ten times. The chain couples TRBV3-1 to TRBJ2-1, with D perhaps matching TRBD1 (5 bases). With 0 bases removed from V and 6 bases from J, the gap between germline ends came to 18 bases. Germline V gene sequence: CDR1 LGHDT, CDR2 YNNKEL (reference sequence). The CDR3 spans 17 residues. The CDR3 is CASSQDLRRVVGNEQFF. CDR3 nucleotide sequence: TGTGCCAGCAGCCAAGATCTTCGCAGGGTGGTAGGCAATGAGCAGTTCTTC.

This clonotype came up many times. The chain couples TRBV7-2 to TRBJ2-1; D gene ambiguous. The CDR3 has 13 residues. Germline values: CDR1 SGHTA, CDR2 FQGNSA. The V and J ends lost 4 bases and 4 bases respectively, with 8 bases between them. The CDR3 protein is CASSSPNYNEQFF. In nucleotides, the CDR3 is TGTGCCAGCAGCTCTCCGAATTACAATGAGCAGTTCTTC.

Ten or more counts support this clonotype. The chain has TRBV2 and TRBJ1-5, with D uncertain. The CDR3 contains 15 residues. Trimming cost V 1 base and J 0 bases, with 7 bases left between them. Looked up from germline, CDR1 is SNHLY and CDR2 is FYNNEI. The CDR3 nucleotides are TGTGCCAGCAGTGAAGTGGATTATAGCAATCAGCCCCAGCATTTT. Protein product: CASSEVDYSNQPQHF.

A few counts support this clonotype. The chain joins TRBV2 to TRBJ2-1; D remains ambiguous. This CDR3 has 13 amino acids. Germline loops: CDR1 SNHLY, CDR2 FYNNEI. Trimming took off 1 base at V and 2 bases at J, with 3 bases between the two ends. The CDR3: CASSEEAYNEQFF. CDR3 DNA sequence: TGTGCCAGCAGTGAAGAAGCCTACAATGAGCAGTTCTTC.

This clonotype was counted a few times. The chain joins TRBV6-1 to TRBJ2-7; D possibly uses TRBD1 or TRBD2 (6 bases each). Germline V lookup: CDR1 MNHNS, CDR2 SASEGT. The germline V and J ends were trimmed by 5 bases and 3 bases, with 14 bases remaining between them. The CDR3 is 14 residues long. The CDR3 spells CASSLSGGYYEQYF. CDR3 nucleotide sequence: TGTGCCAGCAGTCTCTCCGGGGGCTACTACGAGCAGTACTTC.

This clonotype was observed a few times. The chain combines TRBV6-5 with TRBJ1-1; a possible D gene is TRBD1 (5 bases). CDR1 and CDR2 from the germline V gene are MNHEY and SVGAGI. This CDR3 region has 15 residues. Trimming pared 4 bases from V and 2 bases from J, leaving 14 bases between. CDR3 in DNA: TGTGCCAGCAGTTGGGGGGGAGAGTTTAACACTGAAGCTTTCTTT. It yields the protein CASSWGGEFNTEAFF.

Comment on this clonotype: Just one base apart from a much larger clone, this may be a read error. The rearrangement joins TRBV11-2 to TRBJ2-3, with D uncertain. V dropped 5 bases and J dropped 1 base, with 10 bases sitting between them. This CDR3 spans 14 amino acids. Germline CDR1 is SGHAT and CDR2 is FQNNGV. For the CDR3, the DNA is TGTGCCAGCAGCCTCGTAATGGGCACAGATACGCAGTATTTT. This encodes CASSLVMGTDTQYF.

This clonotype was seen many times. V gene TRBV11-2 combines with J gene TRBJ2-1; the D is unclear. With 5 bases removed from V and 3 bases from J, the gap between germline ends came to 8 bases. Germline-derived CDR1 and CDR2 are SGHAT and FQNNGV. CDR3 length equals 13 residues. CDR3 coding DNA: TGTGCCAGCAGCCCTGACGTCTACAATGAGCAGTTCTTC. This encodes CASSPDVYNEQFF.

This clonotype was counted ten times or more. The V call is TRBV28, the J call TRBJ1-3, with D hard to call. The CDR3 covers 10 residues. Per germline, CDR1 MDHEN and CDR2 SYDVKM. The ends were cut back, 7 bases at V and 11 bases at J, with 9 bases in the middle. The CDR3 DNA sequence: TGTGCCAGCACCCTCCTCTCCATATATTTT. Translated, it gives CASTLLSIYF.

In its sample, this clonotype was seen many times. This chain uses TRBV2 with TRBJ2-7, with 8 positions matching TRBD1. The V gene end was trimmed by 7 bases and the J gene end by 2 bases; junction bases not matched to a gene: 4. The CDR3 is made up of 13 amino acids. Germline CDR1 reads SNHLY; CDR2 reads FYNNEI. The DNA for the CDR3 is TGTGCCAGCAAAAGGGGACAGGCCTACGAGCAGTACTTC. Protein sequence: CASKRGQAYEQYF. Full variable domain (missing parts from reference TRBV2 and TRBJ2-7): EPEVTQTPSHQVTQMGQEVILRCVPISNHLYFYWYRQILGQKVEFLVSFYNNEISEKSEIFDDQFSVERPDGSNFTLKIRSTKLEDSAMYFCASKRGQAYEQYFGPGTRLTVT.

The chain has TRBV28 and TRBJ1-5; 7 bases are shared with TRBD1. This CDR3 is 16 amino acids long. Germline loops: CDR1 MDHEN, CDR2 SYDVKM. Trimming at V came to 1 base and at J to 4 bases, leaving 7 bases not matched to a gene. The CDR3 loop reads CASSLSGGFGNQPQHF. In DNA form, the CDR3 reads TGTGCCAGCAGTTTATCAGGGGGATTCGGTAATCAGCCCCAGCATTTT.

In its sample, this clonotype was seen a few times. The rearrangement joins TRBV12-3 or TRBV12-4 to TRBJ1-5; D remains ambiguous. Trimming pared 3 bases from V and 0 bases from J, leaving 9 bases between. The CDR3 spans 15 residues. In DNA form, the CDR3 reads TGTGCCAGCAGTTTTGAAGATTATAGCAATCAGCCCCAGCATTTT. Encoded protein: CASSFEDYSNQPQHF.

The chain employs TRBV6-2 or TRBV6-3 and TRBJ1-5; D gene unclear. The CDR3 has 12 amino acids. Germline values: CDR1 MNHEY, CDR2 SVGEGT. V lost 7 bases and J 2 bases, leaving 6 bases between the germline ends. This chain's CDR3 is CASMGGNQPQHF. In DNA form, the CDR3 reads TGTGCCAGCATGGGTGGCAATCAGCCCCAGCATTTT.

This clonotype was detected many times. The CDR3 DNA is TGTGCCAGCAGCTTAGATCCAGGGTGGAATTCACCCCTCCACTTT. It yields the protein CASSLDPGWNSPLHF. V gene TRBV11-2 combines with J gene TRBJ1-6, with D tentatively TRBD1 (5 bases). The CDR3 consists of 15 residues. Germline CDR1 and CDR2: SGHAT and FQNNGV. Trimming pared 0 bases from V and 7 bases from J, leaving 10 bases between.

A note on this clonotype: This could be a read error, since a much larger clone is one nucleotide away. The conserved closing phenylalanine or tryptophan is absent in this CDR3, likely reflecting a read error. V is TRBV19 and J is TRBJ1-6; D possibly corresponds to TRBD1 (5 bases). The CDR3 consists of 12 residues. Germline CDR1 is LNHDA and CDR2 is SQIVND (reference sequence). Deletions cut 5 bases from V and 11 bases from J, with 10 bases between. The CDR3 loop is CASSSGYPPLHL. The CDR3 DNA reads as TGTGCCAGTAGTTCAGGGTATCCACCCCTCCACCTT.

This clonotype was seen ten or more times. V is TRBV5-1 and J is TRBJ1-1, with unresolved D. Germline CDR1 is SGHRS and CDR2 is YFSETQ. V dropped 4 bases and J dropped 5 bases, with 12 bases sitting between them. The CDR3 spans 13 residues. The CDR3 protein is CASSGRTGTEAFF. DNA for the CDR3: TGCGCCAGCAGCGGCCGGACGGGAACTGAAGCTTTCTTT.

The V call is TRBV7-9, the J call TRBJ2-2; D ambiguous. Trimming stripped 5 bases from V and 8 bases from J, with 6 bases between. Germline V lookup: CDR1 SEHNR, CDR2 FQNEAQ (reference sequence). This CDR3 region has 11 residues. CDR3 region: CASSLWGELFF. CDR3 coding DNA: TGTGCCAGCAGCCTTTGGGGGGAGCTGTTTTTT.

This clonotype has just a few counts. The V gene is TRBV19, the J gene TRBJ1-1; D is perhaps TRBD1 (5 bases). V was pared by 5 bases and J by 5 bases, with 18 bases between. The CDR3 runs 15 residues. Germline CDR1 and CDR2: LNHDA and SQIVND (reference sequence). The CDR3 region is CASSLTGRTTTEAFF. CDR3 DNA: TGTGCCAGTAGTTTAACGGGACGGACGACGACTGAAGCTTTCTTT.